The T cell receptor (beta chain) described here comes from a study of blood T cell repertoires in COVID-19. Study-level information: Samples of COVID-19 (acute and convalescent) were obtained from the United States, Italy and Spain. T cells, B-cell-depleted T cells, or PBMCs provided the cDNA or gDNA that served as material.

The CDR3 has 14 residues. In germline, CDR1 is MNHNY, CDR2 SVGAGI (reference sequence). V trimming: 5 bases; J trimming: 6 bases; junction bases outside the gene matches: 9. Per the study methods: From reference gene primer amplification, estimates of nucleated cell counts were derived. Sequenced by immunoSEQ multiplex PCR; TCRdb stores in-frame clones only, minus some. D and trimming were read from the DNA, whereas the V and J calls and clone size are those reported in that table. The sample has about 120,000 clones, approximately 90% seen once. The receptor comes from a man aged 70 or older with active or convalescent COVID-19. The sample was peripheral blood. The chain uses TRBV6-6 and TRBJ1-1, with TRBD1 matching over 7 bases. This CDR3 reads CASSPRQGGPEAFF. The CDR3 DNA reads TGTGCCAGCAGTCCTAGACAGGGCGGGCCTGAAGCTTTCTTT.